These 10 T cell receptor beta chains came from one sample sequenced in a study of OX40 agonist ivuxolimab in advanced cancers. Clones were read by immunoSEQ multiplex PCR, and TCRdb kept only the in-frame ones, dropping some. The profile shows roughly 50,000 clones, roughly 80% of them singletons. The sample in question was CD4+ or CD8+ T cells sorted from blood, obtained in a trial of the OX40 agonist ivuxolimab. Every receptor here comes from an adult with an advanced solid tumor such as melanoma, head and neck, liver or kidney cancer.

The chain employs TRBV6-5 and TRBJ2-3; unclear D gene. V lost 9 bases, J lost 3 bases, and 7 bases lay in between. Germline assignment: CDR1 MNHEY and CDR2 SVGAGI. The length of the CDR3 is 11 residues. CDR3 protein: CASSTTDTQYF. DNA of the CDR3: TGTGCCAGTTCGACGACAGATACGCAGTATTTT.

The CDR3 DNA follows: TGTGCCAGCAGCCTATCGCAGGTGGGGGAGACCCAGTACTTC. Its protein product is CASSLSQVGETQYF. This chain joins TRBV7-3 and TRBJ2-5; D not resolved. CDR1 and CDR2 (germline): SGHTA, FQGTGA. This CDR3 region has 14 residues. Trimming took 5 bases from V and 5 from J, leaving 15 bases between them.

The chain links TRBV7-2 to TRBJ2-5, with no clear D. Trimming shortened V by 3 bases and J by 0 bases, and 8 bases separated the two germline ends. Germline CDR1 reads SGHTA; CDR2 reads FQGNSA. This CDR3 contains 14 residues. This chain's CDR3 is CASSFPRYQETQYF. The CDR3 nucleotides are TGTGCCAGCAGCTTCCCCAGATACCAAGAGACCCAGTACTTC.

The chain is built from TRBV29-1 and TRBJ2-7; D gene ambiguous. The V end lost 6 bases, the J end lost 4 bases, and 13 bases lay between the germline ends. The CDR3 consists of 12 residues. Germline V CDR1 and CDR2: SQVTM, ANQGSEA. The CDR3 coding sequence is TGCAGCGTCCTAAGACTGGGTTACGAGCAGTACTTC. Its protein product is CSVLRLGYEQYF.

The chain combines TRBV9 with TRBJ1-2; D is unresolved. The CDR3 extends over 12 amino acids. The ends were cut back, 0 bases at V and 4 bases at J, with 4 bases in the middle. Germline V gene sequence: CDR1 SGDLS, CDR2 YYNGEE. CDR3: CASSVDTYGYTF. DNA of the CDR3: TGTGCCAGCAGCGTAGACACCTATGGCTACACCTTC.

The gene calls are TRBV7-8 and TRBJ2-3; perhaps TRBD2 as D (5 bases). CDR1 and CDR2 (germline): SGHVS, FQNEAQ. The CDR3 totals 14 residues. The V end was cut by 1 base, the J end by 5 bases, with 10 bases between. For the CDR3, the DNA is TGTGCCAGCAGCTTAGGAGGGATGGTAGATACGCAGTATTTT. Its translation: CASSLGGMVDTQYF. Full variable domain (rest looked up from reference TRBV7-8 and TRBJ2-3): GAGVSQSPRYKVAKRGQDVALRCDPISGHVSLFWYQQALGQGPEFLTYFQNEAQLDKSGLPSDRFFAERPEGSVSTLKIQRTQQEDSAVYLCASSLGGMVDTQYFGPGTRLTVL.

This clone was observed once. The rearrangement links TRBV9 to TRBJ1-3, with D hard to call. CDR3 length: 15 residues. V was clipped by 1 base and J by 0 bases, with 8 bases between them. The germline V gene has CDR1 SGDLS and CDR2 YYNGEE. The CDR3 DNA is TGTGCCAGCAGCGTAAGTCAGAACTCTGGAAACACCATATATTTT. Amino acids: CASSVSQNSGNTIYF.

The J gene is TRBJ1-2, the V gene TRBV6-5; D is uncertain. Germline assignment: CDR1 MNHEY and CDR2 SVGAGI. The CDR3 covers 13 residues. Deletions cut 6 bases from V and 1 base from J, with 9 bases between. CDR3 nucleotides: TGTGCCAGCAGCCTACACATTAACTATGGCTACACCTTC. This sequence encodes CASSLHINYGYTF.

The CDR3 reads CASSYSVQLTGNTIYF. The DNA of the CDR3 is TGTGCCAGCAGTTACTCGGTGCAACTTACTGGAAACACCATATATTTT. The rearrangement joins TRBV6-5 to TRBJ1-3; no definite D call. This CDR3 is built from 16 residues. Germline V gene sequence: CDR1 MNHEY, CDR2 SVGAGI. V lost 0 bases, J lost 2 bases, and 11 bases lay in between.

The chain joins TRBV25-1 to TRBJ1-6; D is unclear. V gave up 5 bases and J gave up 7 bases, with 9 bases separating them. The CDR3 covers 13 residues. In germline, CDR1 is MGHDK, CDR2 SYGVNS. The CDR3 region has the DNA TGTGCCAGCAGTATGAAGCACAATTCACCCCTCCACTTT. Protein sequence: CASSMKHNSPLHF.